This record concerns one T cell receptor (beta chain) sequence. Its antigen is currently unknown. These data come from a study of T-cell reconstitution after alpha-beta-depleted transplantation in children. Preparing the TCRbeta library involved the use of unique molecular identifiers. TCRdb processed the PCR reads anew with MiXCR; each CDR3 protein has one entry. The sample has some 830,000 distinct CDR3 sequences, roughly 15% seen once. The CDR3 has 16 residues. Germline trimming cut 5 bases from V and 3 bases from J; bases unmatched to any gene: 7. CDR1 is LGHNA and CDR2 is YNFKEQ in the germline V gene. Study-wide results and limits: Newly produced T cells mostly accounted for T-cell counts and diversity one year post-transplant. Some patients owed their high day-60 TCRbeta diversity to surviving recipient T cells and thymic progenitors. Alpha-beta T cells present about two months after transplant were reported to originate from several hundred expanded graft clones.

Specimen: PBMCs, mostly from graft donor cells, collected 360 days after TCRalphabeta/CD19-depleted stem cell transplant. This clonotype was sampled from a male patient younger than 18 who had a stem cell transplant for acute lymphoblastic leukemia, so the T cells may come from the graft donor. The gene calls are TRBV4-2 and TRBJ2-7, with 13 nucleotides matching TRBD2. CDR3 sequence reads: CASSNTGTSGVYEQYF. The CDR3 DNA reads TGTGCCAGCAGCAACACCGGGACTAGCGGGGTCTACGAGCAGTACTTC.